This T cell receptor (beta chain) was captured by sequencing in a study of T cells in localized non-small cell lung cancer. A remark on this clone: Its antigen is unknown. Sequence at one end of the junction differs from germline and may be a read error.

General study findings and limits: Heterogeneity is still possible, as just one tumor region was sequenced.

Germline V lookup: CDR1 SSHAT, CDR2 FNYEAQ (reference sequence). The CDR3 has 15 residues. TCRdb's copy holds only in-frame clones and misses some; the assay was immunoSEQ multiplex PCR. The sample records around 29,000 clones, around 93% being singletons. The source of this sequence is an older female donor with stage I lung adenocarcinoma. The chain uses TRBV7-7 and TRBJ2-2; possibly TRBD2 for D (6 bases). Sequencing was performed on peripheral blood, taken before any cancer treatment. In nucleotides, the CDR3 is TGTGCTAGCAGCCCGCGACTAGGCGGAAGCGGGGAGCTGTTTTTT. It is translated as CASSPRLGGSGELFF.